Each of the 17 T cell receptor beta chains below was sequenced from the same sample in a study of CXCR3-negative and CXCR3-positive naive CD8 T cells. Antigens for these TCRs are unknown. UMI labels and 5' RACE were used to prepare the TRB cDNA libraries. After re-calling the 5' RACE reads, TCRdb lists one entry per CDR3 protein, DNA absent. The sample yields approximately 140,000 distinct CDR3 sequences, of which the top ten take up approximately 0.27%. Overall study findings and caveats: Against CXCR3-negative naive cells, CXCR3-positive naive cells showed more hydrophobic TRB CDR3s.

Sequencing was performed on naive CXCR3+ CD8+ T cells from blood. Subset denoted: CD45RO-CCR7+CD27+CD95- naive CD8+ T cells expressing CXCR3 (TNR3+). Every receptor here comes from a human donor in good health. Some clones in this sample may be carry-over from other donors' samples.

The V and J genes are TRBV7-9 and TRBJ2-2; lacking DNA, the TRBD1 call made by TCRdb goes unchecked. Germline CDR1 SEHNR, CDR2 FQNEAQ (reference sequence). The CDR3 has 17 amino acids. The CDR3 loop reads CASSSQPGSRNTGELFF.

The rearrangement uses TRBV4-3 and TRBJ2-3. The CDR3 has 17 residues. CDR1 LGHNA and CDR2 YSLEER come from the germline V gene. The CDR3 is CASSQDRGTTHTDTQYF.

The rearrangement links TRBV6-2 or TRBV6-3 to TRBJ1-1; TCRdb picks TRBD1, but there is no DNA to check that call. This CDR3 is 12 amino acids long. CDR1 MNHEY and CDR2 SVGEGT come from the germline V gene. The chain's CDR3 is CASSYPGSEAFF.

Its frequency marks this clonotype as medium-sized. The chain combines TRBV6-6 with TRBJ2-3. The germline V gene has CDR1 MNHNY and CDR2 SVGAGI (reference sequence). This CDR3 is built from 12 residues. CDR3 amino acids: CASSSMTDTQYF.

This chain connects TRBV29-1 to TRBJ2-1; there is no DNA to check the TCRdb D call of TRBD1. Germline CDR1 and CDR2: SQVTM and ANQGSEA. CDR3 length: 14 amino acids. The CDR3 loop is CSVKSPRSLNEQFF.

This sequence joins TRBV29-1 and TRBJ2-7; checking the TCRdb D call of TRBD2 is not possible without DNA. The CDR3 spans 15 residues. CDR1 and CDR2 from the germline V gene are SQVTM and ANQGSEA. The CDR3 reads CSVRGTSGDSYEQYF.

The chain links TRBV3-1 to TRBJ2-1; TCRdb outputs TRBD1, but without DNA this stays unchecked. Germline V lookup: CDR1 LGHDT, CDR2 YNNKEL (reference sequence). This CDR3 contains 16 residues. The chain's CDR3 is CASSQVAGRRYNEQFF.

The rearrangement joins TRBV6-6 to TRBJ1-5; TCRdb lists TRBD1, though no DNA is available to test this call. Germline V lookup: CDR1 MNHNY, CDR2 SVGAGI (reference sequence). The CDR3 consists of 13 residues. CDR3 loop: CASSPGINQPQHF.

The rearrangement links TRBV29-1 to TRBJ2-1; TCRdb returns TRBD1, unconfirmable since there is no DNA. This CDR3 comprises 16 residues. Germline V CDR1 and CDR2: SQVTM, ANQGSEA. The chain's CDR3 is CSVESPRTGSEGEQFF.

This chain connects TRBV3-1 to TRBJ2-2. Germline-derived CDR1 and CDR2 are LGHDT and YNNKEL (reference sequence). The CDR3 sequence is 14 residues long. The CDR3 is CASSQDWTPGELFF.

The chain couples TRBV14 to TRBJ2-7. The CDR3 contains 13 residues. CDR1 SGHDN and CDR2 FVKESK come from the germline V gene. This chain's CDR3 is CASSQVSNYEQYF.

The chain uses TRBV12-3 or TRBV12-4 and TRBJ2-7; TCRdb designates TRBD2, a call that cannot be tested without DNA. This CDR3 has 16 residues. The CDR3 region is CASSFLAGGNTYEQYF.

The chain recombines TRBV3-1 with TRBJ2-1; absent DNA, TCRdb's TRBD1 call cannot be checked. The CDR3 is 17 amino acids. Germline CDR1 is LGHDT and CDR2 is YNNKEL (reference sequence). The CDR3 reads CASSQDSRGSSYNEQFF.

The chain carries TRBV20-1 and TRBJ2-3; the TCRdb D gene call, TRBD2, has no DNA to confirm it. The CDR3 covers 15 residues. CDR1 is DFQATT, CDR2 SNEGSKA, per germline (reference sequence). This CDR3 reads CSARSGTSGGSTQYF.

V usage is TRBV29-1 and J usage is TRBJ1-2; the D call of TRBD1 rests on TCRdb alone, since no DNA is present to check it. The CDR3 is 12 residues long. Germline CDR1 and CDR2: SQVTM and ANQGSEA. CDR3 in amino acids: CSVAGQNYGYTF.

CDR3 region: CASSRYGQDYNEQFF. This chain connects TRBV12-3 or TRBV12-4 to TRBJ2-1; there is no DNA to check the TCRdb D call of TRBD1. There are 15 residues in the CDR3.

The chain has TRBV7-8 and TRBJ2-7; TCRdb picks TRBD2, but there is no DNA to check that call. CDR1 SGHVS and CDR2 FQNEAQ come from the germline V gene. The CDR3 extends over 14 amino acids. CDR3 protein: CASSLGDSGAEQYF.